This TCR beta chain was profiled in a study of T cell responses to AZD1222 COVID-19 vaccine. Study-wide results and caveats: The study identified only five to seven AZD1222 recipients as seropositive at baseline.

In the case of this clone: Its antigen is currently unknown.

V was pared by 2 bases and J by 3 bases, with 11 bases between. Germline V gives CDR1 SGHDT, CDR2 YYEEEE. The CDR3 sequence is 14 residues long. TCRdb's table, derived via immunoSEQ multiplex PCR, lists solely in-frame clones and lacks some. The sample shows 85,000 to 110,000 clones, around nine tenths of them seen only once. J is TRBJ2-5 and V is TRBV5-6; D unclear. This receptor was taken from an adult in good health. Sequenced material: peripheral blood, taken on day 0 of AZD1222 vaccination. The CDR3 loop reads CASSFKGVEETQYF. The DNA for the CDR3 is TGTGCCAGCAGCTTTAAGGGCGTGGAAGAGACCCAGTACTTC. Supplemented by reference TRBV5-6 and TRBJ2-5, the full variable domain reads DAGVTQSPTHLIKTRGQQVTLRCSPKSGHDTVSWYQQALGQGPQFIFQYYEEEERQRGNFPDRFSGHQFPNYSSELNVNALLLGDSALYLCASSFKGVEETQYFGPGTRLLVL.